This T cell receptor (beta chain) is drawn from a study of Graves' ophthalmopathy and Graves' hyperthyroidism. Overall study: Hyperthyroidism was classified as stable if no ophthalmopathy occurred within 18 months of follow-up.

Additional autoimmune diseases, uncontrolled infections, pregnancy or lactation disqualified patients. The CDR3 is 16 residues long. Germline V gene data show CDR1 as SQVTM and CDR2 as ANQGSEA. The V and J ends lost 4 bases and 2 bases respectively, with 20 bases between them. The authors amplified TCR beta CDR3 regions, and they did so from RNA transcripts for repertoire sequencing. The workflow started with a first-round RT-PCR run with HTBI primers and then moved on to a second-round multiplex PCR. Via MiXCR, TCRdb re-called the multiplex PCR reads, giving one row per CDR3 protein. Of around 520,000 distinct CDR3 sequences listed, less than 40% were seen once; the top ten hold about 4.6%.

The clonotype was recovered from an adult man with Graves' hyperthyroidism. The V and J genes are TRBV29-1 and TRBJ2-5; possibly TRBD1 for D (7 bases). Sequencing used peripheral blood or thyroid tissue (not recorded which). CDR3 DNA: TGCAGCGTTGTCGCCAGGGGGAGCGCGGGGCAAGAGACCCAGTACTTC. Its protein is CSVVARGSAGQETQYF.